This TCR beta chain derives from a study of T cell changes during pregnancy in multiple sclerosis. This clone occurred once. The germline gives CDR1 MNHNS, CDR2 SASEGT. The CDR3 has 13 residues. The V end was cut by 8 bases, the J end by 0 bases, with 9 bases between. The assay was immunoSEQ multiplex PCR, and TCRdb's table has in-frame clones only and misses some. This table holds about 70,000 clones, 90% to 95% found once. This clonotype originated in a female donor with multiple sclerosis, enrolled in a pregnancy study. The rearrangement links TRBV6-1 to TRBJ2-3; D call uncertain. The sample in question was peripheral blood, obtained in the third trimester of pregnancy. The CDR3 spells CASRVDSTDTQYF. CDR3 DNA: TGTGCCAGCCGGGTGGATAGCACAGATACGCAGTATTTT.